What follows is one T cell receptor (beta chain) and its context. Its antigen remains unidentified. TCR alpha and TCR beta cDNA libraries carrying sample barcodes and UMIs were produced by 5'RACE using constant-segment primers. MiXCR was run by TCRdb on the 5' RACE reads, yielding one entry per CDR3 protein. The repertoire has around 430,000 distinct CDR3 sequences, approximately 15% of them found once; the top ten carry around a fifth. V lost 3 bases and J lost 0; bases outside the gene matches: 6. The CDR3 has 16 residues. Germline lookup yields CDR1 MDHEN and CDR2 SYDVKM. The entry originates in a study of T-cell memory formation after mild COVID-19. Overall study context: TCR clusters largely stayed donor specific.

Study conclusions and caveats: Researchers report contracting CD4+ clones mostly in CM and EM, with CD8+ clones in EMRA.

The chain uses TRBV28 and TRBJ2-3; TRBD2 matches 7 bases. The sequence was collected from a man between 18 and 35 years old who had mild COVID-19 (a few samples of this study predate the infection). Cell type and time point are not known. The sequenced sample consisted of PBMCs or a T cell subset sorted from them (not recorded which). The CDR3, as DNA: TGTGCCAGCAGTTTTTCCCTAGCGGCTAGCACAGATACGCAGTATTTT. Translation: CASSFSLAASTDTQYF.